This T cell receptor beta chain came from a study of shared clonotypes between healthy human individuals (dated by TCRdb to about 2020). About the investigation overall: The cohort included three men and a couple of women between 18 and 49 years of age. Per donor, three plates each were used for CD4 naive and CD4 memory, two for CD8 naive, and one for CD8 memory. To estimate repertoire size and how much clonotypes are shared between individuals, the study performed deep sequencing of blood TCR repertoires from a handful of healthy adults. To increase sequencing depth and limit assay-specific biases, different laboratories used diverse techniques to prepare libraries and sequence TCR repertoires. Per donor, leukapheresis produced somewhere between about 0.94 and 9 billion PBMCs. The full study reports these points: Rarefaction of sorted-subset datasets indicated incomplete sequencing despite the large sequencing depth. Based on pairwise subsampling, the degree of clonotype sharing among donors was expected to be affected by sequencing depth. Because the study included only a small number of donors, the genetic and exposure-history diversity represented was limited. Across a few donors, approximately 4.9% of naive CD4, over 3% of naive CD8, 2.3% of memory CD4, and under 0.45% of memory CD8 clonotypes were shared. Estimated clonotype richness was generally larger for naive than for memory subsets. Compared with non-shared clonotypes, clonotypes shared by all four sorted-subset donors had higher generation probabilities. Sampling was restricted to blood, and TCR repertoires in tissue are likely to differ from TCR repertoires in blood.

The donors were healthy, HIV-negative adults who had no recently reported acute infections or vaccinations. Only Caucasian adults living in Nashville, Tennessee, USA were represented among the donors. Magnetic negative selection was used to enrich CD4+ T cells, after which naive cells were positively selected on CD45RA and the negative fraction became the memory subset. After blood collection by leukapheresis, PBMCs were isolated using Ficoll-Histopaque density gradient centrifugation and then cryopreserved in the vapor phase of liquid nitrogen. Analytical flow cytometry was used to check the purity and quantity of each magnetically sorted T cell population. Each sorted fraction had its genomic DNA isolated and then quantified by UV absorbance on a Nanodrop 2000c. The CDR3 covers 16 residues, taking in both the cysteine and the phenylalanine. Solely the CDR3 DNA is kept, with 48 bases framed from the first base. CDR1 SGHTA and CDR2 FQGNSA were looked up in the germline V gene. V and J lose 5 bases and 1 base, and a span of 15 bases separates them.

Using the deep immunoSEQ assay, TCR CDR3 regions were amplified from genomic DNA by multiplex PCR. Extracted genomic DNA from each cell subset was distributed evenly across all wells of several immunoSEQ 96-well plates, and each plate was treated as a replicate. Each replicate PCR for sorted subsets received about 200 ng genomic DNA, equal to roughly 30,000 T cell genomes. Purified libraries were measured with a Qubit 3.0 fluorometer, size-checked on a Bioanalyzer 2100, and measured again with the KAPA Library Quantification kit. Every immunoSEQ 96-well plate was sequenced on a separate single-read 150-cycle Illumina NextSeq 550 flow cell. The authors' analysis ran thus. Because the immunoSEQ output included only junctional sequences and no quality scores, the filtering could not be the same as the filtering used for full-length reads. To assign V/J genes and CDR3, sequences were annotated using PyIR, a Python wrapper for IgBLAST v1.9, with IMGT germline references. Reads were removed for weak V/J assignments (E-value above 1e-6), missing CDR3, stop codons, out-of-frame junctions, or ambiguous translated residues. V3J clonotypes were defined as sequences sharing the same inferred V gene, J gene, and CDR3 amino acid sequence. The percentage overlap between two repertoires was calculated by dividing the number of shared unique clonotypes by the size of the smaller repertoire. RTK rarefaction, the Chao1 estimator, and Recon v2.1 estimates of unobserved clonotypes were used to assess repertoire richness. OLGA was used to compute generation probabilities for all TCRbeta clonotypes that the gDNA method yielded from several donors. TCRdb limited this immuneACCESS table to in-frame rearrangements with V and J called. A share of clones is missing; checked studies link under half to unresolved V genes, and the rest is unexplained. V and J calls and clone size come straight from that table; D and trimming were deduced from the DNA. The sample profile shows hundreds of thousands of clones; about 73% of them were found once. Over 9.5% of the sample belongs to the ten largest clones.

A word on this clone: It lacks a known antigen. Nothing much larger sits one base from this clone, and base qualities are not available.

Sequencing was carried out using memory CD4+ T cells sorted from blood. Read against the paper, the sample's cell subset or site label means: CD45RA-negative fraction. The source is a man between 25 and 39 years old in good health. The chain was built from TRBV7-2 and TRBJ1-3; the D gene lacks a confident call. The encoded CDR3 is CASSDTAGLSGNTIYF. The DNA is as follows: TGTGCCAGCAGCGATACAGCGGGTCTTTCTGGAAACACCATATATTTT. With the rest looked up from the reference TRBV7-2 and TRBJ1-3 genes rather than sequenced, the full variable domain is GAGVSQSPSNKVTEKGKDVELRCDPISGHTALYWYRQSLGQGLEFLIYFQGNSAPDKSGLPSDRFSAERTGGSVSTLTIQRTQQEDSAVYLCASSDTAGLSGNTIYFGEGSWLTVV.